These 32 T cell receptor beta chains were all obtained from the same sample, sequenced in a study of blood T cell repertoires in COVID-19. Profiled with immunoSEQ multiplex PCR; TCRdb holds only in-frame clones, not every one. The table includes a few hundred thousand clones, around 87% detected once. Input material: PBMCs or T cells enriched from blood (not recorded which). The receptors were gathered from a young man who had recovered from COVID-19.

The genes are TRBV3-1 (or the pseudogene TRBV3-2) and TRBJ2-1, with 12 bases matching TRBD2. Losses at the gene ends were 1 base for V and 10 bases for J; bases not matched to a gene: 5. The CDR3 spans 15 residues. Germline V CDR1 and CDR2: LGHDT, YNNKEL (reference sequence). The CDR3: CASSQGLAGAREQFF. The CDR3 bases are TGTGCCAGCAGCCAAGGACTAGCGGGGGCCCGCGAGCAGTTCTTC.

The rearrangement links TRBV19 to TRBJ1-2; 10 nucleotides match TRBD1. J was trimmed by 7 bases and V by 6 bases; bases with no gene match: 5. The germline CDR1 and CDR2 sequences are LNHDA and SQIVND (reference sequence). This CDR3 spans 13 amino acids. The CDR3 DNA follows: TGTGCCAGTAGAACCGGACAGGGGGTTGGCTACACCTTC. Translating it yields CASRTGQGVGYTF.

The rearrangement links TRBV9 to TRBJ1-1; possibly TRBD1 for D (6 bases). V was cut by 4 bases and J by 4 bases, with 11 bases left in between. The CDR3 runs 13 residues. CDR1 is SGDLS, CDR2 YYNGEE, per germline. CDR3 loop: CASSSRGATEAFF. In DNA, the CDR3 is TGTGCCAGCAGCTCCCGGGGGGCCACTGAAGCTTTCTTT.

The chain carries TRBV5-8 and TRBJ2-5; 8 bases are shared with TRBD1. V shed 5 bases and J 2 bases; nucleotides not matched to a gene: 8. Germline V gene data show CDR1 as SGHTS and CDR2 as YDEGEE. The CDR3 covers 15 residues. CDR3 in DNA: TGTGCCAGCAGAAATAAGGACAGGGCACAAGAGACCCAGTACTTC. It translates to CASRNKDRAQETQYF.

This chain uses TRBV7-9 with TRBJ1-5; the D is unclear. Germline-derived CDR1 and CDR2 are SEHNR and FQNEAQ (reference sequence). The CDR3 consists of 14 residues. Deletions cut 3 bases from V and 1 base from J, with 7 bases between. The CDR3 DNA sequence: TGTGCCAGCAGCTTGTACGAGAGCAATCAGCCCCAGCATTTT. This codes for CASSLYESNQPQHF.

The chain carries TRBV5-6 and TRBJ1-6; no definite D call. The CDR3 has 13 residues. V lost 0 bases and J 9 bases, leaving 7 bases between the germline ends. Germline V CDR1 and CDR2: SGHDT, YYEEEE. The chain's CDR3 is CASSLGVVSPLHF. The CDR3 DNA is TGTGCCAGCAGCTTGGGAGTGGTTTCACCCCTCCACTTT.

This sequence joins TRBV7-8 and TRBJ2-2; a weak D match, TRBD2 (5 bases). Germline CDR1 and CDR2: SGHVS and FQNEAQ. Between the trimmed V and J ends, which lost 6 bases and 4 bases, there was a span of 12 bases. CDR3 length: 14 amino acids. The CDR3 here is CASRTTSITGELFF. The CDR3 bases are TGTGCCAGCAGAACAACTAGTATCACCGGGGAGCTGTTTTTT.

The chain joins TRBV6-2 or TRBV6-3 to TRBJ2-7; D might be TRBD1 (6 bases). Trimming cost V 0 bases and J 4 bases, with 7 bases left between them. The CDR3 runs 13 residues. Germline CDR1 and CDR2: MNHEY and SVGEGT. The DNA for the CDR3 is TGTGCCAGCAGTTACTCGGACAGTTACGAGCAGTACTTC. Encoded protein: CASSYSDSYEQYF.

V usage is TRBV6-1 and J usage is TRBJ1-4; D remains ambiguous. This CDR3 is 15 amino acids long. V was cut by 2 bases and J by 8 bases, with 15 bases left in between. From germline, CDR1 is MNHNS and CDR2 SASEGT. Here the CDR3 reads CASSERTGRGEKLFF. The DNA for the CDR3 is TGTGCCAGCAGTGAACGTACGGGTAGAGGGGAAAAACTGTTTTTT.

This clone was counted a single time. The chain joins TRBV5-1 to TRBJ1-1, with 7 nucleotides matching TRBD1. Trimming cost V 5 bases and J 0 bases; bases outside gene matches: 4. Per the germline V gene, CDR1 is SGHRS and CDR2 is YFSETQ. This CDR3 region has 14 residues. The CDR3 loop reads CASSPTGLNTEAFF. Here the CDR3 DNA reads TGCGCCAGCAGTCCGACAGGGTTGAACACTGAAGCTTTCTTT.

The V call is TRBV29-1, the J call TRBJ1-1; 10 nucleotides line up with TRBD1. The CDR3 sequence is 12 residues long. Looked up from germline, CDR1 is SQVTM and CDR2 is ANQGSEA. Trimming cost V 8 bases and J 4 bases; bases outside gene matches: 4. The CDR3 sequence is CSTRTGGTEAFF. The CDR3 DNA sequence: TGCAGCACCCGGACAGGGGGCACTGAAGCTTTCTTT.

This chain links TRBV11-3 with TRBJ2-7; 9 bases align to TRBD1. V lost 5 bases, J lost 7 bases, and 9 bases stayed unmatched. The germline V gene encodes CDR1 SGHNT and CDR2 YENEEA. This CDR3 has 14 residues. The CDR3 spells CASSPRTGVEEQYF. In nucleotides, the CDR3 is TGTGCCAGCAGCCCCAGGACAGGGGTAGAGGAGCAGTACTTC.

The gene calls are TRBV2 and TRBJ2-3, with D unresolved. The CDR3 length is 15 residues. Deletions cut 6 bases from V and 6 bases from J, with 19 bases between. Germline CDR1 SNHLY, CDR2 FYNNEI. The CDR3 region has the DNA TGTGCCAGCAGCGAGCAAGTGGTCTCCGCCGATACGCAGTATTTT. It yields the protein CASSEQVVSADTQYF.

This clone showed up just once. V usage is TRBV29-1 and J usage is TRBJ1-3; D is undetermined. Per germline, CDR1 SQVTM and CDR2 ANQGSEA. Trimming removed 6 bases from V and 1 base from J, with 7 bases in between. CDR3 length: 12 residues. The CDR3 bases are TGCAGCGTCCAGAGGTCTGGAAACACCATATATTTT. Amino acids: CSVQRSGNTIYF.

The chain employs TRBV30 and TRBJ2-5, with TRBD2 identical over 10 bases. CDR1 GTSNPN and CDR2 SVGIG come from the germline V gene (reference sequence). The ends lost 0 bases at V and 7 bases at J; junction bases unmatched: 11. The CDR3 extends over 16 amino acids. CDR3 nucleotides: TGTGCCTGGAGTGTGACCCAGCGGGGGGGCCTCAGGACCCAGTACTTC. This translates into CAWSVTQRGGLRTQYF.

The rearrangement links TRBV10-2 to TRBJ1-4; 7 nucleotides align to TRBD1. Looked up from germline, CDR1 is WSHSY and CDR2 is SAAADI. The CDR3 covers 19 residues. V shed 3 bases and J 0 bases; nucleotides not matched to a gene: 13. The CDR3 bases are TGCGCCAGCAGTGATCTACGACAGGGATGGGGCACAACTAATGAAAAACTGTTTTTT. Its protein is CASSDLRQGWGTTNEKLFF.

The chain links TRBV30 to TRBJ1-1; D is undetermined. CDR1 and CDR2 from the germline V gene are GTSNPN and SVGIG (reference sequence). The V and J ends lost 4 bases and 11 bases respectively, with 20 bases between them. This CDR3 has 13 amino acids. CDR3 region: CAWKSSITPGAFF. DNA for the CDR3: TGTGCCTGGAAAAGTAGTATAACCCCGGGGGCTTTCTTT.

The chain couples TRBV7-9 to TRBJ1-1; a weak D match, TRBD1 (6 bases). This CDR3 has 15 residues. Germline V gene data show CDR1 as SEHNR and CDR2 as FQNEAQ (reference sequence). Between the trimmed V and J ends, which lost 6 bases and 3 bases, there was a span of 17 bases. The CDR3 region is CASSPLKGGDTEAFF. The CDR3 DNA is TGTGCCAGCAGTCCCTTGAAAGGGGGAGACACTGAAGCTTTCTTT.

This chain connects TRBV5-1 to TRBJ1-1; no firm D call. Between the trimmed V and J ends, which lost 4 bases and 6 bases, there was a span of 10 bases. The germline V gene has CDR1 SGHRS and CDR2 YFSETQ. This CDR3 is 12 amino acids long. The CDR3 coding sequence is TGCGCCAGCAGCCCAGGCAACGCTGAAGCTTTCTTT. The encoded protein is CASSPGNAEAFF.

The chain couples TRBV5-6 to TRBJ1-3; D remains ambiguous. Germline V gene sequence: CDR1 SGHDT, CDR2 YYEEEE. V was pared by 0 bases and J by 4 bases, with 11 bases between. The CDR3 is made up of 15 amino acids. Here the CDR3 reads CASSLAAVLGNTIYF. CDR3 DNA sequence: TGTGCCAGCAGCTTGGCCGCGGTCCTGGGAAACACCATATATTTT.

This chain uses TRBV6-2 or TRBV6-3 with TRBJ2-3, with D tentatively TRBD1 (5 bases). Per germline, CDR1 MNHEY and CDR2 SVGEGT. The V and J ends lost 2 bases and 6 bases respectively, with 12 bases between them. The CDR3 sequence is 14 residues long. The CDR3 nucleotides read TGTGCCAGCAGTTACAGGGGCTCAGGGGATACGCAGTATTTT. It yields the protein CASSYRGSGDTQYF.

This clone was counted between two and nine times. The chain recombines TRBV9 with TRBJ1-6, with 8 nucleotides matching TRBD1. This CDR3 region has 15 residues. V dropped 3 bases and J dropped 5; count of bases not matched to a gene: 4. Germline lookup yields CDR1 SGDLS and CDR2 YYNGEE. CDR3 protein: CASSAGQVHNSPLHF. CDR3 coding DNA: TGTGCCAGCAGCGCGGGACAGGTCCATAATTCACCCCTCCACTTT.

The rearrangement uses TRBV7-9 and TRBJ1-4; 7 bases fit TRBD1. The junction had 7 bases not matched to a gene; V was cut back by 1 base and J by 5 bases. Germline V lookup: CDR1 SEHNR, CDR2 FQNEAQ (reference sequence). CDR3 length equals 16 residues. The CDR3 coding sequence is TGTGCCAGCAGCTTAGGGGGACAGCGGTGGAATGAAAAACTGTTTTTT. The encoded protein is CASSLGGQRWNEKLFF.

The chain employs TRBV19 and TRBJ1-5, with 7 bases matching TRBD1. This CDR3 contains 15 residues. Germline CDR1 and CDR2: LNHDA and SQIVND (reference sequence). The V segment lost 6 bases and the J segment 4 bases; nucleotides outside the gene matches: 9. Here the CDR3 DNA reads TGTGCCAGTAGCCAAAGACAGGGAGAGAATCAGCCCCAGCATTTT. Translating gives CASSQRQGENQPQHF.

The rearrangement uses TRBV27 and TRBJ1-4, with 10 bases identical to TRBD1. Germline V gives CDR1 MNHEY, CDR2 SMNVEV (reference sequence). CDR3 length: 15 residues. J gave up 5 bases and V 5 bases, and 5 bases lay outside the gene matches. DNA for the CDR3: TGTGCCAGCAGTGCCCCGGGACAGGGGAATGAAAAACTGTTTTTT. Protein: CASSAPGQGNEKLFF. The full variable domain, completed using reference TRBV27 and TRBJ1-4, is EAQVTQNPRYLITVTGKKLTVTCSQNMNHEYMSWYRQDPGLGLRQIYYSMNVEVTDKGDVPEGYKVSRKEKRNFPLILESPSPNQTSLYFCASSAPGQGNEKLFFGSGTQLSVL.

V is TRBV25-1 and J is TRBJ1-1; 7 bases are shared with TRBD1. Trimming removed 1 base from V and 1 base from J; junction bases left unmatched: 9. Germline V CDR1 and CDR2: MGHDK, SYGVNS. This CDR3 has 17 residues. The DNA of the CDR3 is TGTGCCAGCAGTGAATCCGCGACAGGGCGTCAGAACACTGAAGCTTTCTTT. Its protein is CASSESATGRQNTEAFF.

This clone was seen once. The rearrangement uses TRBV5-1 and TRBJ1-5; no definite D call. The V end was cut by 0 bases, the J end by 0 bases, with 7 bases between. CDR3 length: 15 amino acids. Germline loops: CDR1 SGHRS, CDR2 YFSETQ. CDR3 residues: CASSLDPVSNQPQHF. The CDR3 DNA reads TGCGCCAGCAGCTTGGACCCAGTTAGCAATCAGCCCCAGCATTTT.

Comment on this clone: The sample carries other DNA sequences with the same CDR3. The rearrangement uses TRBV12-3 or TRBV12-4 and TRBJ1-2; D not certain. The CDR3 contains 13 residues. Trimming took off 1 base at V and 0 bases at J, with 3 bases between the two ends. CDR3 region: CASSLDTNYGYTF. The CDR3 DNA reads as TGTGCCAGCAGTTTAGACACTAACTATGGCTACACCTTC.

The gene calls are TRBV6-2 or TRBV6-3 and TRBJ2-2; D is unresolved. The germline gives CDR1 MNHEY, CDR2 SVGEGT. V lost 6 bases and J 4 bases, leaving 6 bases between the germline ends. CDR3 length: 12 residues. The CDR3 bases are TGTGCCAGCAGCCGGCCCACCGGGGAGCTGTTTTTT. Translation gives CASSRPTGELFF.

This chain connects TRBV19 to TRBJ2-1, with D possibly matching TRBD2 (6 bases). V was shortened by 5 bases and J by 4 bases, with 27 bases between the two germline ends. Germline CDR1 and CDR2: LNHDA and SQIVND (reference sequence). This CDR3 has 19 residues. In nucleotides, the CDR3 is TGTGCCAGTAGTGTGGAGGGCTGGCTTCGTGCGACCCGTTACAATGAGCAGTTCTTC. Residues: CASSVEGWLRATRYNEQFF.

This clone appeared a few times. This chain joins TRBV7-9 and TRBJ2-1, with 7 bases lining up with TRBD1. Germline CDR1 is SEHNR and CDR2 is FQNEAQ (reference sequence). The junction had 4 bases not matched to a gene; V was cut back by 0 bases and J by 5 bases. This CDR3 has 15 amino acids. CDR3 residues: CASSLASGQDNEQFF. The CDR3 DNA reads TGTGCCAGCAGCTTAGCCTCTGGACAGGACAATGAGCAGTTCTTC.

CDR3 region: CASSVATAGGPLAKNIQYF. The DNA of the CDR3 is TGTGCCAGCAGCGTAGCTACAGCGGGGGGACCGCTAGCCAAAAACATTCAGTACTTC. J is TRBJ2-4 and V is TRBV9, with TRBD2 matching over 9 bases. Germline assignment: CDR1 SGDLS and CDR2 YYNGEE. CDR3 size: 19 residues. With V trimmed by 0 bases and J by 0 bases, 10 bases remained unmatched.